The 31 T cell receptor beta chains below were found in one sample sequenced in a study of T-cell memory formation after mild COVID-19. Using its own MiXCR run on the 5' RACE reads, TCRdb lists one record per CDR3 protein. Among just under 350,000 distinct CDR3 sequences listed, about an eighth were seen once. Source material: PBMCs or a T cell subset sorted from them (not recorded which). The receptors were gathered from a man aged 18 to 30 who had mild COVID-19 (a few samples of this study predate the infection). Cell type and time point are not known.

This clonotype was found a few times. This chain joins TRBV3-1 and TRBJ1-5; D is unclear. CDR1 LGHDT and CDR2 YNNKEL come from the germline V gene (reference sequence). Trimming removed 6 bases at V and 5 bases at J, with 14 bases between. The CDR3 contains 14 residues. CDR3 bases: TGTGCCAGCAGGGCCCGGGGTAACGATCAGCCCCAGCATTTT. It translates to CASRARGNDQPQHF.

V and J are TRBV6-4 and TRBJ1-2; D uncertain. The germline gives CDR1 MRHNA, CDR2 SNTAGT. This CDR3 region has 15 residues. Trimming shortened V by 6 bases and J by 2 bases, and 16 bases separated the two germline ends. Here the CDR3 reads CASSPMGGINYGYTF. The CDR3 DNA sequence: TGTGCCAGCAGCCCCATGGGAGGAATCAACTATGGCTACACCTTC.

J is TRBJ2-2 and V is TRBV16, with D unresolved. In germline, CDR1 is KGHSY, CDR2 FQNENV. The CDR3 runs to 14 residues. Between the trimmed V and J ends, which lost 0 bases and 9 bases, there was a span of 11 bases. CDR3 bases: TGTGCCAGCAGCCAATCCTCCCTGGGCAGGGAGCTGTTTTTT. It encodes CASSQSSLGRELFF.

Ten or more counts support this clonotype. V usage is TRBV20-1 and J usage is TRBJ2-7; the D is unclear. The germline gives CDR1 DFQATT, CDR2 SNEGSKA (reference sequence). The CDR3 totals 12 residues. Between the trimmed V and J ends, which lost 7 bases and 0 bases, there was a span of 10 bases. DNA of the CDR3: TGCAGTGTTGAGGATCTCTCCTACGAGCAGTACTTC. Translating gives CSVEDLSYEQYF.

The rearrangement uses TRBV20-1 and TRBJ2-7, with TRBD2 as a possible D gene (6 bases). The CDR3 spans 14 residues. Trimming cost V 6 bases and J 7 bases, with 22 bases left between them. Germline V gene sequence: CDR1 DFQATT, CDR2 SNEGSKA (reference sequence). The DNA for the CDR3 is TGCAGTGCCAGGGCGGGACTGGCTCCAATAGAGCAGTACGTC. It codes for CSARAGLAPIEQYV.

The table lists this clonotype with a few counts. V gene TRBV5-5 combines with J gene TRBJ1-6, with TRBD1 as a possible D gene (5 bases). The germline V and J ends were trimmed by 2 bases and 7 bases, with 13 bases remaining between them. The germline V gene has CDR1 SGHKS and CDR2 YYEKEE (reference sequence). The CDR3 has 15 amino acids. The CDR3 spells CASSLEGSGNSPLHF. The CDR3 region has the DNA TGTGCCAGCAGCTTAGAGGGGTCGGGGAATTCACCCCTCCACTTT.

The CDR3 loop is CASSLPGATEQFF. The CDR3 DNA is TGTGCCAGCAGCTTGCCCGGGGCCACTGAGCAGTTCTTC. V is TRBV5-6 and J is TRBJ2-1, with D perhaps being TRBD1 or TRBD2 (5 bases each). The CDR3 sequence is 13 residues long. CDR1 is SGHDT, CDR2 YYEEEE, per germline. V shed 1 base and J shed 9 bases, with 11 bases lying between them.

The gene calls are TRBV19 and TRBJ1-1; 7 positions match TRBD1. J lost 3 bases, V lost 9 bases, and 4 bases had no gene match. CDR3 length: 12 residues. Germline V gene lookup returns CDR1 LNHDA and CDR2 SQIVND (reference sequence). The CDR3 sequence: CARTGEDTEAFF. In nucleotides, the CDR3 is TGTGCCAGAACAGGGGAGGACACTGAAGCTTTCTTT.

This clonotype was observed a handful of times. The chain joins TRBV7-2 to TRBJ1-2, with D uncertain. The V and J ends lost 6 bases and 8 bases respectively, with 16 bases between them. Germline CDR1 is SGHTA and CDR2 is FQGNSA. The CDR3 spans 13 residues. As DNA, the CDR3 is TGTGCCAGCAGGCCTACAGCAATTGGGGGCTACACCTTC. Translated: CASRPTAIGGYTF.

The sample holds many counts of this clonotype. This chain links TRBV11-3 with TRBJ1-1, with D possibly being TRBD1 (6 bases). The CDR3 totals 12 residues. Trimming stripped 5 bases from V and 5 bases from J, with 9 bases between. Germline CDR1 and CDR2: SGHNT and YENEEA. This CDR3 is CASSPGATEAFF. DNA of the CDR3: TGTGCCAGCAGCCCGGGGGCTACTGAAGCTTTCTTT. Looking up the rest from reference TRBV11-3 and TRBJ1-1 gives the full variable domain: EAGVVQSPRYKIIEKKQPVAFWCNPISGHNTLYWYLQNLGQGPELLIRYENEEAVDDSQLPKDRFSAERLKGVDSTLKIQPAELGDSAVYLCASSPGATEAFFGQGTRLTVV.

This clonotype was seen more than once but under ten times. The rearrangement uses TRBV6-5 and TRBJ1-2; TRBD1 matches 8 bases. CDR3 length: 15 amino acids. Germline assignment: CDR1 MNHEY and CDR2 SVGAGI. Germline trimming cut 9 bases from V and 4 bases from J; bases unmatched to any gene: 13. CDR3 DNA: TGTGCCAGTAGAACCCTGGCAGGGGGCGCCTATGGCTACACCTTC. It encodes CASRTLAGGAYGYTF.

The CDR3 DNA reads TGTGCCAGCAGCTCACTACAGGAAACTGAAGCTTTCTTT. It translates to CASSSLQETEAFF. The genes are TRBV7-9 and TRBJ1-1, with a weak D call TRBD1 (5 bases). V was clipped by 4 bases and J by 5 bases, with 11 bases between them. Germline V CDR1 and CDR2: SEHNR, FQNEAQ (reference sequence). The CDR3 length is 13 residues.

At least ten counts were recorded for this clonotype. V gene TRBV5-4 combines with J gene TRBJ1-1; D gene ambiguous. Per germline, CDR1 SGHNT and CDR2 YYREEE (reference sequence). The CDR3 covers 15 residues. The V end lost 4 bases, the J end lost 1 base, and 14 bases lay between the germline ends. The CDR3 reads CASSQAVVTNTEAFF. As DNA, the CDR3 is TGTGCCAGCAGCCAGGCTGTGGTCACGAACACTGAAGCTTTCTTT. The whole variable domain, remainder taken from reference TRBV5-4 and TRBJ1-1, is ETGVTQSPTHLIKTRGQQVTLRCSSQSGHNTVSWYQQALGQGPQFIFQYYREEENGRGNFPPRFSGLQFPNYSSELNVNALELDDSALYLCASSQAVVTNTEAFFGQGTRLTVV.

The chain combines TRBV18 with TRBJ2-7; 8 nucleotides align to TRBD2. Germline values: CDR1 KGHSH, CDR2 LQKENI. Unmatched junction bases numbered 4, after V lost 3 bases and J lost 3 bases. This CDR3 is built from 14 residues. The CDR3: CASSPSGGLYEQYF. The CDR3 DNA is TGTGCCAGCTCACCCAGCGGGGGACTCTACGAGCAGTACTTC.

The table lists this clonotype with many counts. The chain recombines TRBV24-1 with TRBJ1-1; D unresolved. V lost 8 bases to trimming and J lost 5 bases, with 14 bases between them. This CDR3 comprises 13 residues. The germline gives CDR1 KGHDR, CDR2 SFDVKD. CDR3 loop: CATMPGGWTEAFF. The CDR3 DNA reads as TGTGCCACCATGCCCGGAGGGTGGACTGAAGCTTTCTTT.

This clonotype was counted only a few times. The rearrangement uses TRBV7-2 and TRBJ2-7; D may be TRBD1 (5 bases). Trimming removed 5 bases from V and 4 bases from J, with 15 bases in between. CDR3 size: 14 residues. Germline CDR1 SGHTA, CDR2 FQGNSA. The CDR3 reads CASSSSAQGYEQYF. The CDR3 DNA reads TGTGCCAGCAGCAGTTCCGCCCAGGGATACGAGCAGTACTTC.

This clonotype was observed a few times. The CDR3 sequence: CASSHQGGARTDTQYF. DNA for the CDR3: TGTGCCAGCTCACATCAGGGGGGCGCTCGCACAGATACGCAGTATTTT. The J gene is TRBJ2-3, the V gene TRBV18; weak D call: TRBD1 (7 bases). V was cut by 4 bases and J by 1 base, with 15 bases left in between. The germline V gene has CDR1 KGHSH and CDR2 LQKENI. This CDR3 comprises 16 residues.

The chain has TRBV6-5 and TRBJ1-5, with 7 nucleotides matching TRBD1. This CDR3 has 15 residues. CDR1 is MNHEY and CDR2 is SVGAGI in the germline V gene. With 0 bases clipped from V and 5 bases from J, the junction kept 4 bases outside the gene matches. Here the CDR3 DNA reads TGTGCCAGCAGTTACTCGACAGGGTCCCATCAGCCCCAGCATTTT. It codes for CASSYSTGSHQPQHF.

This clonotype has more than one count but fewer than ten. The rearrangement links TRBV5-8 to TRBJ2-1, with 8 nucleotides matching TRBD2. The V gene's germline CDR1 is SGHTS and CDR2 YDEGEE. After removal of 1 base from V and 10 bases from J, the junction contained 7 bases not matched to a gene. The CDR3 contains 14 residues. The CDR3 DNA reads TGTGCCAGCAGCTTGCGCCGGGGGGGGCCCGAGCAGTTCTTC. Its protein product is CASSLRRGGPEQFF. Full variable domain (remainder filled in from reference TRBV5-8 and TRBJ2-1): EAGVTQSPTHLIKTRGQQATLRCSPISGHTSVYWYQQALGLGLQFLLWYDEGEERNRGNFPPRFSGRQFPNYSSELNVNALELEDSALYLCASSLRRGGPEQFFGPGTRLTVL.

The chain is built from TRBV6-2 or TRBV6-3 and TRBJ2-7; 8 bases are a match to TRBD1. The germline V gene encodes CDR1 MNHEY and CDR2 SVGEGT. Trimming removed 9 bases from V and 5 bases from J; junction bases left unmatched: 6. The CDR3 length is 12 residues. The CDR3, as DNA: TGTGCCAGTGGGGACAGGTCTGACGAGCAGTACGTC. Translated, it gives CASGDRSDEQYV.

The J gene is TRBJ2-3, the V gene TRBV6-2 or TRBV6-3; 12 bases are a match to TRBD2. Germline V gene lookup returns CDR1 MNHEY and CDR2 SVGEGT. This CDR3 has 20 residues. The ends lost 6 bases at V and 0 bases at J; junction bases unmatched: 16. The CDR3 sequence: CASSWRTSGVRQQSTDTQYF. CDR3 nucleotides: TGTGCCAGCAGCTGGAGGACTAGCGGGGTACGTCAGCAGAGCACAGATACGCAGTATTTT.

The chain carries TRBV4-1 and TRBJ1-6, with a weak D call TRBD1 (6 bases). Deletions cut 1 base from V and 10 bases from J, with 17 bases between. In germline, CDR1 is MGHRA, CDR2 YSYEKL. The CDR3 loop spans 16 amino acids. In DNA, the CDR3 is TGCGCCAGCAGCCAAGCAGATGGGACACTCGGATCACCCCTCCACTTT. This sequence encodes CASSQADGTLGSPLHF.

The CDR3 region is CATSREAGYATEQFF. The CDR3, as DNA: TGTGCCACCAGCAGAGAGGCGGGGTATGCGACTGAGCAGTTCTTC. This chain uses TRBV15 with TRBJ2-1; a weak D match, TRBD2 (6 bases). The germline V gene encodes CDR1 LNHNV and CDR2 YYDKDF (reference sequence). CDR3 length: 15 amino acids. Trimming left V 0 bases short and J 9 bases short, with 15 bases between. The complete variable domain, with remaining parts taken from reference TRBV15 and TRBJ2-1, reads DAMVIQNPRYQVTQFGKPVTLSCSQTLNHNVMYWYQQKSSQAPKLLFHYYDKDFNNEADTPDNFQSRRPNTSFCFLDIRSPGLGDTAMYLCATSREAGYATEQFFGPGTRLTVL.

This clonotype came up a few times. CDR3 residues: CASRRAGDGYTF. DNA of the CDR3: TGTGCCAGCAGGAGGGCGGGTGATGGCTACACCTTC. The chain has TRBV2 and TRBJ1-2; no reliable D call. There are 12 residues in the CDR3. The V gene's germline CDR1 is SNHLY and CDR2 FYNNEI. Trimming shortened V by 6 bases and J by 6 bases, and 11 bases separated the two germline ends. The full variable domain, its missing parts supplied by reference TRBV2 and TRBJ1-2, is EPEVTQTPSHQVTQMGQEVILRCVPISNHLYFYWYRQILGQKVEFLVSFYNNEISEKSEIFDDQFSVERPDGSNFTLKIRSTKLEDSAMYFCASRRAGDGYTFGSGTRLTVV.

The chain recombines TRBV4-3 with TRBJ2-7; 7 bases agree with TRBD2. The V gene's germline CDR1 is LGHNA and CDR2 YSLEER. CDR3 length equals 13 residues. V gave up 2 bases and J gave up 6 bases; unmatched junction bases: 4. The CDR3 spells CASSQWGGFEQYF. In DNA, the CDR3 is TGCGCCAGCAGCCAATGGGGGGGGTTCGAGCAGTACTTC.

V is TRBV4-3 and J is TRBJ2-6; D is possibly TRBD2 (6 bases). The CDR3 spans 18 residues. Trimming pared 0 bases from V and 0 bases from J, leaving 12 bases between. The V gene's germline CDR1 is LGHNA and CDR2 YSLEER. The CDR3 sequence is CASSQDRGGYSGANVLTF. The CDR3, as DNA: TGCGCCAGCAGCCAAGATCGCGGAGGGTACTCTGGGGCCAACGTCCTGACTTTC.

CDR3 in DNA: TGTGCCAGCAGCTTCTTAGCGGGGGGTCTCCAAGAGACCCAGTACTTC. Translating it yields CASSFLAGGLQETQYF. J is TRBJ2-5 and V is TRBV7-2; TRBD2 agrees at 10 bases. Germline-derived CDR1 and CDR2 are SGHTA and FQGNSA. This CDR3 has 16 amino acids. J gave up 1 base and V 3 bases, and 5 bases lay outside the gene matches.

This clonotype was counted only a few times. The CDR3 region is CASSYQGNGYTF. The CDR3 DNA sequence: TGTGCCAGCAGTTACCAGGGGAATGGCTACACCTTC. The chain is built from TRBV6-5 and TRBJ1-2; weak D call: TRBD1 (6 bases). Germline V gene data show CDR1 as MNHEY and CDR2 as SVGAGI. This CDR3 comprises 12 residues. Trimming took off 2 bases at V and 6 bases at J, with 7 bases between the two ends.

The genes are TRBV6-2 or TRBV6-3 and TRBJ2-5, with 10 nucleotides matching TRBD2. This CDR3 is built from 16 residues. The V gene end was trimmed by 0 bases and the J gene end by 3 bases; junction bases not matched to a gene: 4. CDR1 is MNHEY and CDR2 is SVGEGT in the germline V gene. The CDR3 bases are TGTGCCAGCAGTTACTCGCCCAGCGGGGGGGAAGAGACCCAGTACTTC. It encodes CASSYSPSGGEETQYF.

The chain has TRBV18 and TRBJ2-1; D unresolved. CDR1 and CDR2 (germline): KGHSH, LQKENI. The CDR3 runs 15 residues. Trimming shortened V by 6 bases and J by 0 bases, and 12 bases separated the two germline ends. CDR3 amino acids: CASSNGLTSYNEQFF. The DNA of the CDR3 is TGTGCCAGCTCTAACGGGCTAACCTCCTACAATGAGCAGTTCTTC.

The CDR3 here is CASSLGSGAGTQYF. The CDR3 region has the DNA TGCGCCAGCAGCTTGGGCTCCGGGGCTGGTACGCAGTATTTT. This chain uses TRBV5-1 with TRBJ2-3; TRBD1 or TRBD2 may be the D gene (5 bases each). Between the trimmed V and J ends, which lost 0 bases and 8 bases, there was a span of 13 bases. The CDR3 covers 14 residues. Germline V gives CDR1 SGHRS, CDR2 YFSETQ.